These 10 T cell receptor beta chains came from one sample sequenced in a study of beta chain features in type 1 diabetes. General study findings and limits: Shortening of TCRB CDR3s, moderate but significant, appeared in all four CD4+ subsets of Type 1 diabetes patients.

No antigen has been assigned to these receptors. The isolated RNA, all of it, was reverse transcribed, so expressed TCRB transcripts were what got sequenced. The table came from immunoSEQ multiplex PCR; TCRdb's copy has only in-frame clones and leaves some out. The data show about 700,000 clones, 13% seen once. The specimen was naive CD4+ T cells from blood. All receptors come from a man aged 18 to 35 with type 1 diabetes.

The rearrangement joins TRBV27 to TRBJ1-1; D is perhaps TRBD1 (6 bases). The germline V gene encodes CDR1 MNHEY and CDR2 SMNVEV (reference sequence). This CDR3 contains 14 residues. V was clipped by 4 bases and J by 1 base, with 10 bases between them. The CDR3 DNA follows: TGTGCCAGCAGTTGGGGGCCGACGAACACTGAAGCTTTCTTT. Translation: CASSWGPTNTEAFF.

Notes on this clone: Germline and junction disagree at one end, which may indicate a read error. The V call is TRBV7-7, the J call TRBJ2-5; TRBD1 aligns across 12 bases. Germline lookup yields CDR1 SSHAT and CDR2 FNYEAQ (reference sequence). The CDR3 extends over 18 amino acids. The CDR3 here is CASSLAVSGTGGRETQYF. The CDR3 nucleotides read TGTGCTAGCAGCTTAGCAGTTTCGGGGACAGGGGGCAGGGAGACCCAGTACTTC. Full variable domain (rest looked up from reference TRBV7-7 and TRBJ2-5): GAGVSQSPRYKVTKRGQDVTLRCDPISSHATLYWYQQALGQGPEFLTYFNYEAQPDKSGLPSDRFSAERPEGSISTLTIQRTEQRDSAMYRCASSLAVSGTGGRETQYFGPGTRLLVL.

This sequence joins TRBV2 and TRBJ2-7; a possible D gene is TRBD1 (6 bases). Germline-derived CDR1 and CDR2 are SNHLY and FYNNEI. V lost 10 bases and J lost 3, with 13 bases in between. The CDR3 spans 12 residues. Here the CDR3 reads CANRQAGYEQYF. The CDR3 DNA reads TGTGCCAACAGACAGGCAGGCTACGAGCAGTACTTC. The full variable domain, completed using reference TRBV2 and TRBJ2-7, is EPEVTQTPSHQVTQMGQEVILRCVPISNHLYFYWYRQILGQKVEFLVSFYNNEISEKSEIFDDQFSVERPDGSNFTLKIRSTKLEDSAMYFCANRQAGYEQYFGPGTRLTVT.

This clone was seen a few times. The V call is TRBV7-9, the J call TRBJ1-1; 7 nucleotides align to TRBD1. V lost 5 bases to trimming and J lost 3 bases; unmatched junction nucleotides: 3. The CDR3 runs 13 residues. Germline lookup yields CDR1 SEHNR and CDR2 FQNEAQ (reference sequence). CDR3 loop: CASSRTGDTEAFF. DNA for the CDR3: TGTGCCAGCAGCCGTACAGGGGACACTGAAGCTTTCTTT.

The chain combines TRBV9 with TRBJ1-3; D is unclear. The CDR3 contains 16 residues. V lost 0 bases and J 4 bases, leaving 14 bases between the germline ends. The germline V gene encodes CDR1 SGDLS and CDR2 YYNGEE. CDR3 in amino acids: CASSVDPTQVGNTIYF. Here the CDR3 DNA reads TGTGCCAGCAGCGTAGACCCCACGCAAGTCGGAAACACCATATATTTT.

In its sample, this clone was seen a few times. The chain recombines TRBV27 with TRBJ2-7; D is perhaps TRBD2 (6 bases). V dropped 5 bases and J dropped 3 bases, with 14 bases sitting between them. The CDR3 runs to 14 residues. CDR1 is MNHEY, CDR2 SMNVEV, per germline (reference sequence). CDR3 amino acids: CASSPRVGGYEQYF. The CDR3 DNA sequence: TGTGCCAGCAGTCCCCGGGTGGGGGGCTACGAGCAGTACTTC.

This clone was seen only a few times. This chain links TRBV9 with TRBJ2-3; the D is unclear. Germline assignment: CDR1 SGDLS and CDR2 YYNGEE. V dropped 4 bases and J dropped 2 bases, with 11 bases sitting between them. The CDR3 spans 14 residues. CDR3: CASSLRAPTDTQYF. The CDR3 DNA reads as TGTGCCAGCAGCCTCCGGGCCCCCACAGATACGCAGTATTTT.

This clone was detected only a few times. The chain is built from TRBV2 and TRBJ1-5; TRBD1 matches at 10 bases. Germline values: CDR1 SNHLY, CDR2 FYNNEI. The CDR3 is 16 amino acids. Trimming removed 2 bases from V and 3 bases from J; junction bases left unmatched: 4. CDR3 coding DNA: TGTGCCAGCAGTGAACAGGGACAGGGGAACAATCAGCCCCAGCATTTT. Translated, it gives CASSEQGQGNNQPQHF.

CDR3 region: CASSQKEKLFF. CDR3 DNA: TGTGCCAGCTCCCAAAAGGAAAAACTGTTTTTT. V usage is TRBV7-9 and J usage is TRBJ1-4, with D unclear. The V and J ends lost 8 bases and 8 bases respectively, with 9 bases between them. CDR1 and CDR2 from the germline V gene are SEHNR and FQNEAQ (reference sequence). The CDR3 runs to 11 residues.

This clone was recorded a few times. The CDR3: CASSQNPLADTGELFF. The CDR3, as DNA: TGTGCCAGCAGTCAGAACCCACTAGCGGACACCGGGGAGCTGTTTTTT. This chain connects TRBV7-9 to TRBJ2-2; 8 positions agree with TRBD2. The CDR3 contains 16 residues. Germline values: CDR1 SEHNR, CDR2 FQNEAQ (reference sequence). V shed 6 bases and J 3 bases; nucleotides not matched to a gene: 9.